The clone carrying this TCR beta chain was counted ten times or more. Amplified material comprised TCR beta CDR3 regions derived from RNA transcripts. HTBI primers served in a first-round RT-PCR, which a second-round multiplex PCR followed. TCRdb fed the multiplex PCR reads into MiXCR, producing one record per CDR3 protein. Of 660,000 or so distinct CDR3 sequences listed, roughly 41% are singletons. These data are taken from a study of Graves' ophthalmopathy and Graves' hyperthyroidism. Study-level information: Researchers obtained peripheral blood at initial diagnosis, before any treatment had begun.

The CDR3 totals 11 residues. The germline gives CDR1 SQVTM, CDR2 ANQGSEA. Deletions cut 5 bases from V and 4 bases from J, with 6 bases between. This chain connects TRBV29-1 to TRBJ1-3; D gene uncertain. The TCR was taken from an adult man with Graves' ophthalmopathy. Sequencing was done on a sample of peripheral blood. The chain's CDR3 is CSVRQGNTIYF. The DNA of the CDR3 is TGCAGCGTTCGACAAGGAAACACCATATATTTT.